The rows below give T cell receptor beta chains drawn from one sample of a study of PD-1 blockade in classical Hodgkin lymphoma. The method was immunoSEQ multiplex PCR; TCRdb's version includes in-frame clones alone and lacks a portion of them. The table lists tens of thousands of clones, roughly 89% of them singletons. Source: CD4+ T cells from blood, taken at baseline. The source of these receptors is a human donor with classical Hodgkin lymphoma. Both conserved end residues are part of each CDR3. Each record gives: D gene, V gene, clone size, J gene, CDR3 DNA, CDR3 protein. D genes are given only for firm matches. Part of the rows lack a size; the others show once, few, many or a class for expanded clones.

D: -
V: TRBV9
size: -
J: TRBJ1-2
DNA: TGTGCCAGCAGCGGGGGAGGGTATGGCTACACCTTC
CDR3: CASSGGGYGYTF

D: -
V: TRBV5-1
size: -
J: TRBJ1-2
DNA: TGCGCCAGCAGAGCAGATAACTATGGCTACACCTTC
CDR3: CASRADNYGYTF

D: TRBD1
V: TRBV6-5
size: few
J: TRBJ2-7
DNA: TGTGCCAGCACCCGGGACAGGGGAATTAAGGAGCAGTACTTC
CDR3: CASTRDRGIKEQYF

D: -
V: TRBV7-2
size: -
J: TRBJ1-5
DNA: TGTGCCAGCAGCTTATGGGATGCCAGCAATCAGCCCCAGCATTTT
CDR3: CASSLWDASNQPQHF

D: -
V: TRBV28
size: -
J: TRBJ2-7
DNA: -
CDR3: CASSSGQGYEQYF

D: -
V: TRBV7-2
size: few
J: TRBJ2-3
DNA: TGTGCCAGCAGCTTAGTGGGGGGAGGCACAGATACGCAGTATTTT
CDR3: CASSLVGGGTDTQYF

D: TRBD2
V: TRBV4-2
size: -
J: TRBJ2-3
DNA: TGTGCCAGCAGCCAAAGGACTAGCGGGGAGAGCACAGATACGCAGTATTTT
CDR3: CASSQRTSGESTDTQYF

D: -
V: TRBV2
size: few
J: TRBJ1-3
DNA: TGTGCCAGCAGTGAAGGGGGATACACCATATATTTT
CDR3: CASSEGGYTIYF

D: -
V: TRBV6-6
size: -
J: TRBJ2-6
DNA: TGTGCCAGCATTCCACACATTGGTGCCAACGTCCTGACTTTC
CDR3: CASIPHIGANVLTF

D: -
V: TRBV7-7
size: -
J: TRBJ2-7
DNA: TGTGCTAGCAGCTTAGATTCCTCCGGAGAGCAGTACTTC
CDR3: CASSLDSSGEQYF

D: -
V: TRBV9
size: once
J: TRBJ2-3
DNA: TGTGCCAGCAGCCTTAGCGGAGTTTGGAGCACAGATACGCAGTATTTT
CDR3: CASSLSGVWSTDTQYF

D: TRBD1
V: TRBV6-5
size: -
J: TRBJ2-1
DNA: TGTGCCAGCAGTTACCCAGGGACAGGGAACAATGAGCAGTTCTTC
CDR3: CASSYPGTGNNEQFF

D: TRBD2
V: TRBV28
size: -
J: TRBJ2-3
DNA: TGTGCCAGCAGCCGACTAGCGGGGGACACAGATACGCAGTATTTT
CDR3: CASSRLAGDTDTQYF